The 10 T cell receptor beta chains below come from one sample, sequenced in a study of CD8+ T cells in alopecia areata. Sequencing relied on a cDNA template that was reverse transcribed from extracted RNA. TCRdb's table, derived via immunoSEQ multiplex PCR, lists solely in-frame clones and lacks some. Here the sample spans about 200,000 clones, about 61% being singletons. The sample was CD8+ T cells sorted from blood. The origin of the receptors is a human donor in good health.

The V gene is TRBV7-9, the J gene TRBJ1-5; maybe TRBD1 (6 bases). This CDR3 contains 14 residues. V lost 1 base, J lost 6 bases, and 10 bases lay in between. The germline CDR1 and CDR2 sequences are SEHNR and FQNEAQ (reference sequence). In DNA, the CDR3 is TGTGCCAGCAGCTTAGGCGGGGGCCGTCAGCCCCAGCATTTT. Translation: CASSLGGGRQPQHF.

The chain is built from TRBV19 and TRBJ1-2; 9 bases are shared with TRBD1. Germline lookup yields CDR1 LNHDA and CDR2 SQIVND (reference sequence). With V trimmed by 4 bases and J by 5 bases, 5 bases remained unmatched. The length of the CDR3 is 14 residues. CDR3 in amino acids: CASSTPGTGYGYTF. As DNA, the CDR3 is TGTGCCAGTAGTACCCCCGGGACAGGGTATGGCTACACCTTC.

The chain uses TRBV5-6 and TRBJ2-1, with D unclear. V was cut by 0 bases and J by 9 bases, with 13 bases left in between. This CDR3 contains 14 residues. The V gene's germline CDR1 is SGHDT and CDR2 YYEEEE. The CDR3 nucleotides are TGTGCCAGCAGCTTGGAGGAAAGGTGGGGTGAGCAGTTCTTC. Protein: CASSLEERWGEQFF.

This clone was recorded a few times. The gene calls are TRBV27 and TRBJ2-4; TRBD2 matches at 11 bases. J lost 1 base, V lost 3 bases, and 11 bases had no gene match. The CDR3 is made up of 19 amino acids. CDR1 MNHEY and CDR2 SMNVEV come from the germline V gene (reference sequence). The CDR3 DNA is TGTGCCAGCAGTTTCCTCCCCGGAGTAGCGGGGGGGGCCAAAAACATTCAGTACTTC. Residues: CASSFLPGVAGGAKNIQYF.

V and J are TRBV6-6 and TRBJ2-7; TRBD2 matches 12 bases. With 4 bases clipped from V and 1 base from J, the junction kept 2 bases outside the gene matches. The CDR3 contains 15 residues. Germline CDR1 and CDR2: MNHNY and SVGAGI (reference sequence). DNA of the CDR3: TGTGCCAGCAGTTCGACTAGCGGGAGTTCCTACGAGCAGTACTTC. The encoded protein is CASSSTSGSSYEQYF.

The chain joins TRBV4-1 to TRBJ2-3, with D uncertain. The germline V gene has CDR1 MGHRA and CDR2 YSYEKL. CDR3 size: 15 residues. Trimming pared 1 base from V and 4 bases from J, leaving 12 bases between. Written as DNA, the CDR3 is TGCGCCAGCAGCCAAGGCTTTCCAGGACCAGATACGCAGTATTTT. As protein: CASSQGFPGPDTQYF.

V is TRBV25-1 and J is TRBJ2-2, with unresolved D. Germline lookup yields CDR1 MGHDK and CDR2 SYGVNS. The CDR3 is made up of 11 amino acids. The V end lost 3 bases, the J end lost 6 bases, and 2 bases lay between the germline ends. The CDR3 sequence: CASSEAGELFF. CDR3 DNA: TGTGCCAGCAGTGAGGCCGGGGAGCTGTTTTTT.

This clone was found many times. This chain uses TRBV7-8 with TRBJ2-1; possible D gene TRBD2, 7 bases. Between the trimmed V and J ends, which lost 3 bases and 6 bases, there was a span of 18 bases. Germline loops: CDR1 SGHVS, CDR2 FQNEAQ. CDR3 length: 16 amino acids. CDR3 nucleotide sequence: TGTGCCAGCAGCTTGATAAGGGGGGGTGGCTCCAATGAGCAGTTCTTC. Amino acid sequence: CASSLIRGGGSNEQFF.

The rearrangement uses TRBV9 and TRBJ2-5; no reliable D call. Germline assignment: CDR1 SGDLS and CDR2 YYNGEE. V was pared by 6 bases and J by 4 bases, with 16 bases between. The CDR3 spans 14 residues. The CDR3 region has the DNA TGTGCCAGCAACTCCCCCCTCCAACCAGAGACCCAGTACTTC. It translates to CASNSPLQPETQYF.

In its sample, this clone was seen a few times. This chain connects TRBV25-1 to TRBJ2-7; 9 bases line up with TRBD1. Germline loops: CDR1 MGHDK, CDR2 SYGVNS. Trimming removed 1 base from V and 5 bases from J; junction bases left unmatched: 3. The CDR3 is 14 residues long. The CDR3 DNA reads as TGTGCCAGCAGTGAATTGGGACAGGGCGACGAGCAGTACTTC. Protein sequence: CASSELGQGDEQYF.